This T cell receptor (beta chain) was retrieved from a study of cytomegalovirus exposure and HLA in healthy donors (dated by TCRdb to 2017 to 2019). For the wider study: An earlier analysis of 587 of the donors reported 250 to 300 Gb of sequence data and 95 million to 130 million unique TCR beta sequences obtained from some 200 million T cells. Roughly 300 gigabases of sequencing data and tens of millions of unique TCR sequences were included in an early release covering roughly 600 HLA-typed donors. The genetic ancestry cluster associated with self-reported Caucasian donors included approximately 85% of the approximately 400 genotyped donors. The study aimed to test whether cataloging public T cell receptors could reveal signatures of past pathogen exposure. The T cell repertoires of 700 or so subjects were profiled by immunosequencing and related to cytomegalovirus serostatus. Besides the first cohort of 666 subjects, a separate validation cohort made up of over a hundred different subjects was used. To predict cytomegalovirus infection status, the study combined high-throughput TCR immunosequencing, statistical association of individual TCRs with disease status, and machine learning. To study patterns of TCR occurrence, a later analysis re-analyzed previously published TCR beta repertoires from around 700 donors and added high-resolution HLA genotyping. Rather than drawing on any new phenotypic data, the later analysis identified candidate immune exposures from TCR beta sequences and the way those sequences occurred across donors. An earlier analysis of 500 to 750 of the donors applied high-throughput TCR beta sequencing to assess whether each TCR beta V gene segment acted as functional or pseudogenic. Donor age, sex, ethnicity and CMV serostatus were collected together with the repertoire data. A later genetic analysis used genome-wide SNP genotypes for about three fifths of the 666 donors, treating that subset as a discovery cohort. All discovery cohort repertoires had been generated using a single sequencing platform. HLA typing included class I and class II loci at four-digit resolution. Typing coverage varied by locus: 629-630 donors for A, B, C, DRB1 and DQB1; roughly 520 for DQA1; around 610 for DPA1; approximately 490 for DPB1. Because of strong linkage in the cohort, five DR-DQ haplotypes were treated as single units for association and clustering. Across roughly 420 genotyped donors of the cohort, an average of about 240,000 unique TCR beta nucleotide sequences per donor were sequenced, and roughly 17% of those sequences were non-productive. Results the study describes overall, beyond this receptor: A cluster of highly shared sequence variants was judged likely to represent a technical artifact of the sequencing pipeline. In both the original and validation cohorts, the classifier was reported to diagnose cytomegalovirus status with high specificity and sensitivity. A further reported finding was that TCR beta sequences accurately predicted the HLA-A and HLA-B alleles for most subjects in the first cohort. CMV serostatus was the only immune exposure information available for the cohort. Three of the identified cytomegalovirus-associated TCR beta chains were confirmed in vitro to be specific for cytomegalovirus antigens. Correlated functional status among segregating V segments might be attributable to linkage disequilibrium, but an unknown experimental factor could not be ruled out. In a later analysis, the rate of TCR association differed among HLA loci, with DRB1 alleles having the most associated TCRs and HLA-C alleles having the fewest. A later genetic analysis reported fewer N-insertions in productive TCRs among donors in an Asian-associated ancestry cluster than the roughly 690-donor mean. Broadly in line with IMGT annotations, most TCR beta V segments showed up in productive rearrangements about 87% or about 30% of the time in an earlier analysis of approximately 600 of the donors. At a false discovery rate of 0.05, a later analysis linked some 18,000 TCR beta sequences to specific HLA alleles. Only TCR beta chains were sequenced in this cohort, and the absence of alpha or paired-chain data limited detectable features. The study gave a list of more than 150 TCR beta chains associated with cytomegalovirus. In a later genetic analysis, a missense DCLRE1C variant was associated with V-gene and J-gene trimming of TCR beta chains, and the association was replicated in an independent cohort. Compared with equally common non-associated chains, HLA-associated TCR beta chains in a later analysis were more clonally expanded and had lower generation probabilities. Most TCR sequences were seen in very few donors, while some public TCRs were found in many individuals. A later analysis reported that several top co-occurrence clusters appeared linked to parvovirus B19, influenza, CMV and Epstein-Barr virus. Assigning TCR associations to individual alleles was difficult when HLA alleles, especially DR and DQ, strongly co-occurred. HLA typing was unavailable for some donors at each locus, so association tests used only the typed subset. The presence/absence analyses assumed that sequencing depth was roughly uniform across donors, and that assumption may not be true. The authors suggested that the approach could potentially be generalized to other disease states and immunological phenotypes. The earlier analysis of approximately 590 of the donors excluded approximately 15 rarely observed V segments, including chromosome 9 orphons, because counts were too low. The 87-base-pair reads could not distinguish some IMGT-functional V segments, including TRBV6-2 and TRBV6-3, so those segments were excluded. In a later analysis, most CMV-associated TCR beta chains were found to appear HLA-restricted, with HLA associations seemingly driven largely by CMV exposure.

Library construction relied on the immunoSEQ multiplex PCR assay. For the multiplex PCR, a mixture combining 60 forward primers for TCR Vbeta segments and 13 reverse primers for TCR Jbeta segments was used. A multiplex PCR assay on genomic DNA amplified the CDR3 region of rearranged TCR beta genes. The amplified TCR beta libraries were sequenced on the Illumina HiSeq System as 87-base-pair reads. Under the source paper's analysis protocol: A later analysis tallied 75 million to 85 million unique TCR beta chains across the 660 or so repertoires, and approximately 11 million of those chains were shared by two or more donors. Raw reads were error-corrected and collapsed into unique sequences by a nearest-neighbor algorithm in which closely related sequences were merged to remove PCR and sequencing errors. To assign V, D and J gene segments, CDR3 sequences were aligned to IMGT reference sequences. Each retained sequence needed at least a six-nucleotide match to both a V gene segment and a J gene segment. A rearrangement counted as productive if the CDR3 had no stop codons and remained in frame with V and J, and every other rearrangement counted as non-productive. Following IMGT convention, CDR3 was defined as the stretch from the second conserved V-encoded cysteine to the conserved J-encoded phenylalanine. The earlier analysis of some 550 of the donors excluded any sequence lacking an unambiguous match to a single V gene segment. An earlier analysis of just under 600 of the donors called V segments functional above 56.7% productive rearrangements and segregating when the between-donor standard deviation exceeded 5%. A statistical classification framework was built for diagnosing cytomegalovirus status from the catalog of TCR beta chain sequences. In a later analysis, V and J genes were assigned by comparing TCR nucleotide sequences against IMGT/GENE-DB human TR gene sequences. Using the TCRdist pipeline, a later analysis assigned CDR3 sequences along with most-parsimonious VDJ recombination scenarios. A later analysis defined each TCR beta chain by its CDR3 amino acid sequence plus V-gene family, and excluded reads lacking a unique V-gene family. In a later analysis, around 600 highly shared, low-generation-probability nucleotide sequences were removed to address suspected cross-contamination and a sequencing artifact. A later analysis calculated a clonal expansion index for each public chain from normalized within-repertoire ranks of inferred template counts. Generation probabilities in a later analysis came from a VDJ recombination model fitted to out-of-frame rearrangements, and those results were checked against IGoR. A later analysis scored TCR-TCR, TCR-HLA and TCR-CMV co-occurrence with hypergeometric tests, applying a repertoire-size bias correction to TCR pairs. In a later analysis, false discovery rates were estimated by permuting HLA or CMV assignments 20 times. In a later analysis, co-occurring TCRs were grouped using DBSCAN, and TCRdist sequence similarity was added for clustering within HLA-allele-positive subsets. For co-occurrence clustering, repertoires with fewer than 30,000 or more than 120,000 public chains were excluded, along with roughly five repertoires with anomalous nucleotide sharing. TCRdb carries this immuneACCESS record with in-frame sequences only. Its versions omit some clonotypes, under half of them owing to an unresolved V gene in the studies checked, with the rest unexplained. V and J calls and clone size are given by that table; D and trimming were obtained from the DNA. The sample table lists 60,000 to 80,000 clones, around 80% of them with a count of one. The ten largest clones take up less than 3.5% of the sample.

V and J are truncated by 9 bases and 2 bases respectively, leaving an intervening sequence of 8 bases. The CDR3, from cysteine to phenylalanine, totals 11 residues. Of the read, only the CDR3 DNA is kept; its 33 bases are in frame from base 1. For CDR1 and CDR2, the germline V gene lists SNHLY and FYNNEI. In this sample, this clone turned up a few times. There is no known antigen for this receptor. Base qualities were left out, and no much larger clone turns up one base away. The cohort was made up of under 800 healthy bone marrow donors. At the time of sampling, all cohort members were nominally healthy, though unrecorded immune exposures were likely present. The donor was CMV seronegative and belonged to the group of 350 to 400 seronegative cohort members. A peripheral blood sample was collected from each donor, and TCR beta sequencing was performed on peripheral blood mononuclear cells. The Qiagen DNeasy Blood Extraction Kit was used to extract genomic DNA from the blood cell samples.

The material sequenced was PBMCs. Here the chain combines TRBV2 and TRBJ2-7, with the D segment identity uncertain. The TCR originated in a woman aged 30 to 39 in good health and CMV-seronegative. CDR3 loop: CARKAAYEQYF. The sequence in DNA is TGTGCCAGGAAGGCGGCCTACGAGCAGTACTTC.